The clone carrying this TCR beta chain was recorded at least ten times. With 7 bases removed from V and 9 bases from J, the gap between germline ends came to 17 bases. Germline-derived CDR1 and CDR2 are ENHRY and SYGVKD. There are 13 residues in the CDR3. This entry belongs to a study of T cells in Graves' hyperthyroidism and ophthalmopathy. RNA transcripts were the template for amplifying TCR beta CDR3 regions. Using the HTBI primer set, a first-round RT-PCR was run on the TCR CDR3. In TCRdb, the multiplex PCR reads were re-called with MiXCR into one record per CDR3 protein. The sample consists of 380,000 or so distinct CDR3 sequences, 15% to 20% of them appearing once.

Material: blood. This TCR was recovered from a woman under 30 with Graves' hyperthyroidism. The V gene is TRBV10-3, the J gene TRBJ2-3; D assignment may be TRBD1 or TRBD2 (6 bases each). The CDR3 sequence is CAITPGAKDTQYF. The CDR3 DNA reads as TGTGCCATCACTCCGGGGGCAAAGGACACGCAGTATTTT.